The 18 T cell receptor beta chains below all came from one sample that was sequenced in a study of CD8 T cells in Susac syndrome (dated by TCRdb to between 2018 and 2021). Receptor libraries were prepared by the immunoSEQ multiplex PCR assay. RNA was extracted with the RNeasy kit and 0.5 to 1 ug was reverse transcribed using random hexamers. TCRdb redid the processing of the public reads, applying fastp at Q25 and MiXCR, and retained in-frame beta chains. One record per CDR3 amino acid sequence lists the most common genes and DNA. The sample table holds over 350,000 distinct CDR3 sequences, of which approximately 85% were seen once. The ten biggest clones cover 0.09% to 0.15% of the sample. Sequences were obtained from CD8+ T cells from PBMCs. The source is a human donor with multiple sclerosis.

The J gene is TRBJ2-7, the V gene TRBV12-3 or TRBV12-4; possibly TRBD2 for D (6 bases). Trimming stripped 3 bases from V and 0 bases from J, with 15 bases between. CDR3 size: 16 residues. CDR3 amino acids: CASSFVVGGSSYEQYF. CDR3 DNA sequence: TGTGCCAGCAGTTTCGTAGTTGGAGGGAGCTCCTACGAGCAGTACTTC.

V is TRBV5-1 and J is TRBJ2-7; 7 positions match TRBD1. Trimming took 7 bases from V and 0 from J; bases not matched to a gene: 10. Germline V gene data show CDR1 as SGHRS and CDR2 as YFSETQ. This CDR3 region has 15 residues. CDR3 region: CASGAGTEASYEQYF. In DNA form, the CDR3 reads TGCGCCAGCGGGGCCGGGACAGAAGCCTCCTACGAGCAGTACTTC.

The V call is TRBV27, the J call TRBJ2-7; TRBD2 matches 9 bases. Germline CDR1 reads MNHEY; CDR2 reads SMNVEV (reference sequence). This CDR3 has 15 residues. The J segment lost 5 bases and the V segment lost 4 bases, leaving 9 bases of the junction unmatched. CDR3: CASSSVAGAVNEQYF. In DNA form, the CDR3 reads TGTGCCAGCAGTTCGGTAGCGGGAGCAGTAAACGAGCAGTACTTC.

This chain uses TRBV5-6 with TRBJ2-3, with unresolved D. In germline, CDR1 is SGHDT, CDR2 YYEEEE. The CDR3 runs to 16 residues. Trimming stripped 0 bases from V and 1 base from J, with 12 bases between. CDR3 amino acids: CASSLVPAAGTDTQYF. In nucleotides, the CDR3 is TGTGCCAGCAGCTTGGTCCCGGCCGCGGGCACAGATACGCAGTATTTT.

This sequence joins TRBV9 and TRBJ1-2; TRBD1 matches 7 bases. Germline values: CDR1 SGDLS, CDR2 YYNGEE. This CDR3 comprises 14 residues. J gave up 8 bases and V 4 bases, and 11 bases lay outside the gene matches. For the CDR3, the DNA is TGTGCCAGCAGCCCGTACCAGGGGGGAGACGGCTACACCTTC. Translation gives CASSPYQGGDGYTF.

The chain couples TRBV7-8 to TRBJ1-5; TRBD1 matches 7 bases. There are 16 residues in the CDR3. The trim removed 4 bases at V and 5 bases at J, leaving 11 bases unmatched. Germline V CDR1 and CDR2: SGHVS, FQNEAQ. CDR3 bases: TGTGCCAGCAGCTCCCAAGACAGGGACCCCCATCAGCCCCAGCATTTT. Translated: CASSSQDRDPHQPQHF.

The chain links TRBV29-1 to TRBJ2-7, with 10 bases lining up with TRBD1. The V gene's germline CDR1 is SQVTM and CDR2 ANQGSEA. This CDR3 is 13 amino acids long. J was trimmed by 7 bases and V by 3 bases; bases with no gene match: 6. The CDR3 here is CSVEGQGTPEQYF. The CDR3 DNA sequence: TGCAGCGTTGAGGGACAGGGGACTCCTGAGCAGTACTTC.

V usage is TRBV20-1 and J usage is TRBJ2-7; no firm D call. Germline-derived CDR1 and CDR2 are DFQATT and SNEGSKA (reference sequence). Trimming shortened V by 3 bases and J by 6 bases, and 12 bases separated the two germline ends. The CDR3 consists of 12 residues. CDR3: CSASGWGTEQYF. The CDR3 DNA reads TGCAGTGCTAGTGGTTGGGGAACCGAGCAGTACTTC.

This clonotype was picked up a small number of times. The rearrangement links TRBV15 to TRBJ1-1, with TRBD1 matching 8 bases. CDR3 length: 16 residues. J was trimmed by 3 bases and V by 1 base; bases with no gene match: 7. Germline CDR1 and CDR2: LNHNV and YYDKDF (reference sequence). The CDR3 coding sequence is TGTGCCACCAGCAGAGCGGACAGGGTCCCTGACACTGAAGCTTTCTTT. It specifies CATSRADRVPDTEAFF.

The chain links TRBV28 to TRBJ2-1, with D perhaps TRBD1 or TRBD2 (5 bases each). V gave up 4 bases and J gave up 0 bases, with 10 bases separating them. This CDR3 contains 15 residues. CDR1 MDHEN and CDR2 SYDVKM come from the germline V gene. Here the CDR3 reads CASSWPGTSYNEQFF. The CDR3 DNA reads as TGTGCCAGCAGTTGGCCAGGGACCTCCTACAATGAGCAGTTCTTC.

The chain joins TRBV20-1 to TRBJ2-1; D gene uncertain. This CDR3 has 12 amino acids. V was trimmed by 6 bases and J by 0 bases, leaving 6 bases between them. Germline loops: CDR1 DFQATT, CDR2 SNEGSKA (reference sequence). CDR3 nucleotide sequence: TGCAGTGCCGAAATCTCCTACAATGAGCAGTTCTTC. Translating it yields CSAEISYNEQFF.

The rearrangement links TRBV28 to TRBJ2-7; D is unresolved. Germline-derived CDR1 and CDR2 are MDHEN and SYDVKM. Trimming took 5 bases from V and 7 from J, leaving 21 bases between them. This CDR3 comprises 15 residues. CDR3 sequence: CASSLTSSPLREQYF. The CDR3 coding sequence is TGTGCCAGCAGTCTCACAAGCTCCCCATTAAGGGAGCAGTACTTC.

The table lists this clonotype with a few counts. The chain is built from TRBV19 and TRBJ1-5; TRBD1 matches 7 bases. Germline V gives CDR1 LNHDA, CDR2 SQIVND (reference sequence). CDR3 size: 14 residues. V was pared by 4 bases and J by 0 bases, with 0 bases of the junction left unmatched. The CDR3 DNA reads TGTGCCAGTAGTAGGACAGGTAGCAATCAGCCCCAGCATTTT. Translating gives CASSRTGSNQPQHF.

The chain links TRBV6-1 to TRBJ2-3; 7 bases are shared with TRBD1. The CDR3 has 16 amino acids. Germline values: CDR1 MNHNS, CDR2 SASEGT. J lost 4 bases, V lost 5 bases, and 12 bases had no gene match. The CDR3 DNA follows: TGTGCCAGCAGTCCCGAGGAAGGGGGCTTCGCAGATACGCAGTATTTT. Amino acids: CASSPEEGGFADTQYF.

V usage is TRBV29-1 and J usage is TRBJ1-1; D unclear. Looked up from germline, CDR1 is SQVTM and CDR2 is ANQGSEA. This CDR3 is 14 amino acids long. Deletions cut 0 bases from V and 0 bases from J, with 8 bases between. The chain's CDR3 is CSVEELGVNTEAFF. The CDR3 coding sequence is TGCAGCGTTGAAGAGTTGGGTGTGAACACTGAAGCTTTCTTT.

This chain's CDR3 is CASSQVSGREETQYF. The CDR3 bases are TGCGCCAGCAGCCAAGTTAGCGGGAGAGAAGAGACCCAGTACTTC. The V and J genes are TRBV4-1 and TRBJ2-5; 9 positions match TRBD2. CDR1 and CDR2 (germline): MGHRA, YSYEKL. The CDR3 runs to 15 residues. The V segment lost 1 base and the J segment 3 bases; nucleotides outside the gene matches: 3.

This clonotype occurred once. CDR3 in amino acids: CASSYSGNYGYTF. DNA of the CDR3: TGTGCCAGCAGTTACTCGGGGAACTATGGCTACACCTTC. The chain carries TRBV6-2 or TRBV6-3 and TRBJ1-2; no firm D call. The length of the CDR3 is 13 residues. The V gene's germline CDR1 is MNHEY and CDR2 SVGEGT. Trimming shortened V by 0 bases and J by 2 bases, and 4 bases separated the two germline ends.

This chain joins TRBV10-3 and TRBJ1-1; 9 positions match TRBD1. CDR1 is ENHRY and CDR2 is SYGVKD in the germline V gene. CDR3 size: 14 residues. Trimming cost V 10 bases and J 4 bases; bases outside gene matches: 10. CDR3 DNA sequence: TGTGCCAGCCTCATAAGACAGGGGGTCACTGAAGCTTTCTTT. Encoded protein: CASLIRQGVTEAFF.